This T cell receptor beta chain appears in the sequencing data of a study of blood T cell repertoires in COVID-19. On the study more broadly: Italy, Spain and the United States were the sources of the convalescent and acute COVID-19 samples. PBMCs, B-cell-depleted T cells, or T cells provided the cDNA or gDNA that made up the material.

CDR1 is MGHDK and CDR2 is SYGVNS in the germline V gene. The CDR3 length is 13 residues. V was cut by 7 bases and J by 6 bases, with 15 bases left in between. As originally analysed: By means of reference gene primer amplification, nucleated cell counts were estimated. TCRdb's table, derived via immunoSEQ multiplex PCR, lists solely in-frame clones and lacks some. That table is the source of V, J and clone size, and D and trimming were worked out from the DNA. The data contain roughly 40,000 clones, 88% of them singletons. The genes are TRBV25-1 and TRBJ2-5, with D tentatively TRBD1 (5 bases). Source material: peripheral blood. This receptor was identified in a woman between 70 and 85 years old with acute or convalescent COVID-19. CDR3 region: CASIPPVGQTQYF. The CDR3 DNA reads as TGTGCCAGCATCCCCCCGGTGGGGCAGACCCAGTACTTC.